In this sample, the clone carrying this TCR beta chain turned up once. The data are from a study of OX40 agonist ivuxolimab in advanced cancers. Study-level background: Those treated in dose escalation had hepatocellular carcinoma, melanoma, renal cell cancer or head and neck cancer. Three dose-escalation patients had partial responses: one with hepatocellular carcinoma and two with cutaneous melanoma.

Profiling relied on immunoSEQ multiplex PCR, and the TCRdb table lists in-frame clones only, not all of them. The sample has about 80,000 clones, approximately 86% seen once. This CDR3 is built from 16 residues. V shed 0 bases and J shed 7 bases, with 13 bases lying between them. Germline CDR1 and CDR2: SGHDN and FVKESK. The V call is TRBV14, the J call TRBJ1-6; D is undetermined. This receptor was obtained from an adult with an advanced solid tumor such as melanoma, head and neck, liver or kidney cancer. The source material was CD4+ or CD8+ T cells sorted from blood, sampled in a trial of the OX40 agonist ivuxolimab. CDR3 DNA: TGTGCCAGCAGCCAAGATCTTTGGGTGTTCAATTCACCCCTCCACTTT. Translating gives CASSQDLWVFNSPLHF.